The 24 T cell receptor beta chains below come from one sample, sequenced in a study of PD-1 blockade in classical Hodgkin lymphoma. Time point defined: newly diagnosed, previously untreated cHL patient sample. TCRdb's table, derived via immunoSEQ multiplex PCR, lists solely in-frame clones and lacks some. In the table there are fewer than 40,000 clones, under 95% of which are singletons. The sequenced material came from peripheral blood mononuclear cells (PBMCs). These receptors were collected from a human donor with classical Hodgkin lymphoma.

The rearrangement uses TRBV7-2 and TRBJ1-1, with a tentative D call TRBD1 (6 bases). The CDR3 totals 13 residues. Germline V lookup: CDR1 SGHTA, CDR2 FQGNSA. Trimming removed 5 bases at V and 5 bases at J, with 12 bases between. CDR3 bases: TGTGCCAGCAGCCCCACAGGGATTACTGAAGCTTTCTTT. This codes for CASSPTGITEAFF. Full variable domain (missing parts from reference TRBV7-2 and TRBJ1-1): GAGVSQSPSNKVTEKGKDVELRCDPISGHTALYWYRQSLGQGLEFLIYFQGNSAPDKSGLPSDRFSAERTGGSVSTLTIQRTQQEDSAVYLCASSPTGITEAFFGQGTRLTVV.

The rearrangement links TRBV5-4 to TRBJ2-5; a weak D match, TRBD1 (5 bases). V lost 3 bases and J lost 5, with 14 bases in between. The length of the CDR3 is 14 residues. Germline V lookup: CDR1 SGHNT, CDR2 YYREEE (reference sequence). The CDR3 loop is CASSWTYQRETQYF. CDR3 DNA: TGTGCCAGCAGCTGGACATACCAGAGGGAGACCCAGTACTTC.

The V call is TRBV30, the J call TRBJ1-4; TRBD1 matches 8 bases. The CDR3 spans 12 residues. CDR1 and CDR2 (germline): GTSNPN, SVGIG (reference sequence). Trimming took 1 base from V and 8 from J; bases not matched to a gene: 0. The CDR3 coding sequence is TGTGCCTGGAGTGGACAGGGGGAAAAACTGTTTTTT. Protein product: CAWSGQGEKLFF.

V is TRBV5-5 and J is TRBJ2-1, with D perhaps matching TRBD1 (7 bases). The V gene's germline CDR1 is SGHKS and CDR2 YYEKEE (reference sequence). Trimming took 2 bases from V and 8 from J, leaving 23 bases between them. CDR3 length: 17 residues. The CDR3 loop reads CASSLLGGLQGRYEQFF. The CDR3 region has the DNA TGTGCCAGCAGCTTATTGGGCGGTTTACAGGGGAGGTATGAGCAGTTCTTC.

This clone turned up a few times. The chain links TRBV7-9 to TRBJ1-4; D unclear. The DNA end is a closer match to TRBJ2-2, so the J assignment may be wrong. CDR3 length equals 11 residues. Germline CDR1 is SEHNR and CDR2 is FQNEAQ (reference sequence). The CDR3 DNA reads TGTGCCAGCAGCGATCAGGGGGAGCTGTTTTTT. It translates to CASSDQGELFF.

This rearrangement joins TRBV5-1 to TRBJ2-1; D possibly corresponds to TRBD2 (5 bases). The V gene lost 2 bases and the J gene lost 0 bases, with 21 bases spanning the gap. The CDR3 covers 19 residues. Germline V gene lookup returns CDR1 SGHRS and CDR2 YFSETQ. The CDR3 spells CASSLFGVAGRNSYNEQFF. For the CDR3, the DNA is TGCGCCAGCAGCTTATTCGGGGTGGCGGGCCGCAACTCCTACAATGAGCAGTTCTTC.

V and J are TRBV18 and TRBJ1-2; 9 bases align to TRBD1. The CDR3 has 14 amino acids. In germline, CDR1 is KGHSH, CDR2 LQKENI. V lost 6 bases, J lost 8 bases, and 10 bases stayed unmatched. The CDR3: CASSPGQGSRGYTF. The CDR3 coding sequence is TGTGCCAGCTCCCCGGGACAGGGTTCGCGCGGCTACACCTTC.

V gene TRBV2 combines with J gene TRBJ1-1; D possibly corresponds to TRBD1 (6 bases). This CDR3 is built from 14 residues. Trimming stripped 3 bases from V and 5 bases from J, with 13 bases between. Germline-derived CDR1 and CDR2 are SNHLY and FYNNEI. The CDR3 loop is CASSEQGMGTEAFF. CDR3 nucleotide sequence: TGTGCCAGCAGTGAGCAGGGGATGGGTACTGAAGCTTTCTTT.

This sequence joins TRBV5-6 and TRBJ1-4, with D hard to call. V lost 2 bases, J lost 7 bases, and 9 bases lay in between. There are 13 residues in the CDR3. The germline V gene has CDR1 SGHDT and CDR2 YYEEEE. The CDR3 coding sequence is TGTGCCAGCAGCTTAGGAACGACTGAAAAACTGTTTTTT. Amino acids: CASSLGTTEKLFF.

The chain uses TRBV19 and TRBJ2-5; D may be TRBD2 (6 bases). This CDR3 has 11 residues. The germline V and J ends were trimmed by 5 bases and 12 bases, with 13 bases remaining between them. Germline V CDR1 and CDR2: LNHDA, SQIVND (reference sequence). This chain's CDR3 is CASSAGLRKYF. DNA for the CDR3: TGTGCCAGTAGTGCCGGACTACGCAAGTACTTC.

V gene TRBV5-4 combines with J gene TRBJ2-5; 16 bases map to TRBD2. The CDR3 extends over 19 amino acids. V shed 3 bases, J shed 5 bases, and the junction held 13 bases outside the gene matches. The V gene's germline CDR1 is SGHNT and CDR2 YYREEE (reference sequence). CDR3 coding DNA: TGTGCCAGCAGCTCCGGGACTAGCGGGGGGGATACAAGTTTTGAGACCCAGTACTTC. Its translation: CASSSGTSGGDTSFETQYF.

This clone has just one count. V is TRBV5-6 and J is TRBJ2-4, with D uncertain. The CDR3 consists of 12 residues. V shed 0 bases and J shed 8 bases, with 6 bases lying between them. The germline V gene has CDR1 SGHDT and CDR2 YYEEEE. CDR3 residues: CASSLVFDIQYF. The CDR3 bases are TGTGCCAGCAGCTTGGTCTTCGACATTCAGTACTTC.

The V gene is TRBV28, the J gene TRBJ2-3; TRBD1 agrees at 7 bases. The ends lost 6 bases at V and 5 bases at J; junction bases unmatched: 5. CDR1 MDHEN and CDR2 SYDVKM come from the germline V gene. This CDR3 is 13 amino acids long. CDR3 loop: CASRTGWGDTQYF. In DNA form, the CDR3 reads TGTGCCAGCAGGACAGGGTGGGGAGATACGCAGTATTTT.

V gene TRBV6-7 combines with J gene TRBJ2-5; D is possibly TRBD2 (7 bases). TRBV6-7 is labeled an ORF, and its function is uncertain. CDR3 size: 17 residues. Trimming took off 0 bases at V and 4 bases at J, with 18 bases between the two ends. This CDR3 is CASSYSMGGGVAETQYF. The CDR3 region has the DNA TGTGCCAGCAGTTACTCGATGGGGGGGGGCGTTGCAGAGACCCAGTACTTC.

The chain uses TRBV7-2 and TRBJ2-3, with TRBD1 as a possible D gene (6 bases). The germline V gene encodes CDR1 SGHTA and CDR2 FQGNSA. The CDR3 extends over 14 amino acids. Trimming removed 0 bases from V and 8 bases from J, with 12 bases in between. For the CDR3, the DNA is TGTGCCAGCAGCTTAGCTAACCTAGGGGGTACGCAGTATTTT. It translates to CASSLANLGGTQYF. The variable domain in full, completed from reference TRBV7-2 and TRBJ2-3, reads GAGVSQSPSNKVTEKGKDVELRCDPISGHTALYWYRQSLGQGLEFLIYFQGNSAPDKSGLPSDRFSAERTGGSVSTLTIQRTQQEDSAVYLCASSLANLGGTQYFGPGTRLTVL.

The chain uses TRBV27 and TRBJ1-5; D is perhaps TRBD1 (5 bases). The CDR3 is made up of 13 amino acids. The V end was cut by 4 bases, the J end by 3 bases, with 7 bases between. CDR1 and CDR2 from the germline V gene are MNHEY and SMNVEV (reference sequence). CDR3 residues: CASSSGTNQPQHF. The CDR3 DNA reads TGTGCCAGCAGTTCAGGGACCAATCAGCCCCAGCATTTT.

This clone came up a few times. The genes are TRBV6-1 and TRBJ2-1, with 8 positions matching TRBD1. V shed 6 bases and J 8 bases; nucleotides not matched to a gene: 9. CDR1 MNHNS and CDR2 SASEGT come from the germline V gene. This CDR3 has 14 residues. The CDR3 here is CASSGGQGGDEQFF. The CDR3 nucleotides read TGTGCCAGCAGCGGTGGACAGGGTGGGGATGAGCAGTTCTTC.

The J gene is TRBJ2-5, the V gene TRBV7-2; tentative D call: TRBD1 (6 bases). From germline, CDR1 is SGHTA and CDR2 FQGNSA. The V end was cut by 6 bases, the J end by 5 bases, with 13 bases between. This CDR3 region has 13 residues. DNA for the CDR3: TGTGCCAGCAGTCCTCAGAGGGGGGAGACCCAGTACTTC. As protein: CASSPQRGETQYF. The complete variable domain, with remaining parts taken from reference TRBV7-2 and TRBJ2-5, reads GAGVSQSPSNKVTEKGKDVELRCDPISGHTALYWYRQSLGQGLEFLIYFQGNSAPDKSGLPSDRFSAERTGGSVSTLTIQRTQQEDSAVYLCASSPQRGETQYFGPGTRLLVL.

The J gene is TRBJ1-1, the V gene TRBV30; a possible D gene is TRBD1 (5 bases). There are 13 residues in the CDR3. Germline V gene lookup returns CDR1 GTSNPN and CDR2 SVGIG (reference sequence). Between the trimmed V and J ends, which lost 2 bases and 5 bases, there was a span of 12 bases. CDR3 nucleotides: TGTGCCTGGAGTTTCGGGGGAGGGACTGAAGCTTTCTTT. As protein: CAWSFGGGTEAFF.

V gene TRBV29-1 combines with J gene TRBJ2-3; TRBD1 might be the D (6 bases). The CDR3 covers 14 residues. V lost 8 bases and J 5 bases, leaving 20 bases between the germline ends. Germline V gene sequence: CDR1 SQVTM, CDR2 ANQGSEA. The CDR3 bases are TGCAGCTTTCAGCCAGGGGTCGTAGGAGATACGCAGTATTTT. Translating gives CSFQPGVVGDTQYF.

The chain uses TRBV5-1 and TRBJ2-1, with 10 bases lining up with TRBD2. The V gene's germline CDR1 is SGHRS and CDR2 YFSETQ. This CDR3 region has 14 residues. V shed 0 bases and J 16 bases; nucleotides not matched to a gene: 10. DNA for the CDR3: TGCGCCAGCAGCTTGGAGGCTAGCGGGAGATTGCGATTCTTC. It yields the protein CASSLEASGRLRFF.

This chain links TRBV15 with TRBJ2-5, with TRBD2 as a possible D gene (5 bases). The CDR3 sequence is 18 residues long. The V end was cut by 5 bases, the J end by 0 bases, with 22 bases between. Looked up from germline, CDR1 is LNHNV and CDR2 is YYDKDF (reference sequence). This CDR3 reads CATSVDRGLGSYQETQYF. In DNA form, the CDR3 reads TGTGCCACCAGCGTAGACCGGGGATTGGGCTCGTACCAAGAGACCCAGTACTTC.

The genes are TRBV7-9 and TRBJ2-7; D gene uncertain. The CDR3 has 11 residues. Germline loops: CDR1 SEHNR, CDR2 FQNEAQ (reference sequence). Between the trimmed V and J ends, which lost 5 bases and 0 bases, there was a span of 2 bases. CDR3: CASSPSYEQYF. The CDR3 coding sequence is TGTGCCAGCAGCCCCTCCTACGAGCAGTACTTC.

The chain links TRBV30 to TRBJ1-1, with D unclear. Germline values: CDR1 GTSNPN, CDR2 SVGIG (reference sequence). Between the trimmed V and J ends, which lost 2 bases and 1 base, there was a span of 20 bases. The CDR3 loop spans 17 amino acids. The chain's CDR3 is CAWSRYRAWGGNTEAFF. As DNA, the CDR3 is TGTGCCTGGAGTCGATACCGGGCCTGGGGAGGGAACACTGAAGCTTTCTTT. Full variable domain (remainder filled in from reference TRBV30 and TRBJ1-1): SQTIHQWPATLVQPVGSPLSLECTVEGTSNPNLYWYRQAAGRGLQLLFYSVGIGQISSEVPQNLSASRPQDRQFILSSKKLLLSDSGFYLCAWSRYRAWGGNTEAFFGQGTRLTVV.